This T cell receptor beta chain derives from a study of siplizumab effects on memory and regulatory T cells. General study findings and limits: Roughly 75-96% of proliferating clones (CD4+ or CD8+) could not be assigned a naive or memory phenotype. For mappable alloreactive CD4+ clones, the mean Treg-derived fraction was approximately 70% with siplizumab and 26.9% in controls.

Roughly 100,000 TCR templates were assayed per sample. TCRdb's copy holds only in-frame clones and misses some; the assay was immunoSEQ multiplex PCR. The table shows some 97,000 clones, with around 94% occurring only once. For this clone: Its antigen is as yet unknown.

Germline V CDR1 and CDR2: GTSNPN, SVGIG (reference sequence). The CDR3 has 13 residues. V dropped 0 bases and J dropped 4 bases, with 9 bases sitting between them. The chain links TRBV30 to TRBJ1-1, with D perhaps matching TRBD1 (5 bases). Sequencing was carried out using Tregs sorted from blood. The sequence was obtained from a human donor in good health. As DNA, the CDR3 is TGTGCCTGGAGTGTCACCGGGGGCACTGAAGCTTTCTTT. Protein: CAWSVTGGTEAFF.